This TCR beta chain was profiled in a study of identical twins. Per germline, CDR1 SEHNR and CDR2 FQNEAQ (reference sequence). Trimming cost V 6 bases and J 6 bases, with 20 bases left between them. The CDR3 spans 15 residues. Each CDR3 protein is one row after TCRdb ran MiXCR on the 5' RACE reads. In the table there are about 220,000 distinct CDR3 sequences, 5.5% to 7.5% of which are singletons. These same data were also listed under a study on T cells expressing NK-cell markers.

Specimen: CD8+ T cells sorted from blood. The origin of this receptor is a woman between 18 and 29 years old in good health. The rearrangement joins TRBV7-9 to TRBJ1-1; D is possibly TRBD1 (5 bases). CDR3 DNA: TGTGCCAGCAGACATCATGGGGCAGAGAATGCTGAAGCTTTCTTT. Encoded protein: CASRHHGAENAEAFF.